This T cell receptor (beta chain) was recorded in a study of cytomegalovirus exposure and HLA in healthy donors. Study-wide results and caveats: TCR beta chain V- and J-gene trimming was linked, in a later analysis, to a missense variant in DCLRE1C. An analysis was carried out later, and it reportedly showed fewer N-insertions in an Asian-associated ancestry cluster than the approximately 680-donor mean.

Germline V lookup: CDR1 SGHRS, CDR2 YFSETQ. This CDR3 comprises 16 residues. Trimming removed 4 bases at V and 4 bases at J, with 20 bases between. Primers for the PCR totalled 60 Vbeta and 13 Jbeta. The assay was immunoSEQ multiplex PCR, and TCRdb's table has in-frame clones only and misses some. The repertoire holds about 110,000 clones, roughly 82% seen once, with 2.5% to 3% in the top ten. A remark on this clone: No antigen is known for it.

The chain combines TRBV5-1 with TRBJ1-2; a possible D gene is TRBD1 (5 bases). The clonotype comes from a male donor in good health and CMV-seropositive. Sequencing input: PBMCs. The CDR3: CASSSGTGTWGYGYTF. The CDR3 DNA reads TGCGCCAGCAGCAGCGGGACGGGAACCTGGGGCTATGGCTACACCTTC.